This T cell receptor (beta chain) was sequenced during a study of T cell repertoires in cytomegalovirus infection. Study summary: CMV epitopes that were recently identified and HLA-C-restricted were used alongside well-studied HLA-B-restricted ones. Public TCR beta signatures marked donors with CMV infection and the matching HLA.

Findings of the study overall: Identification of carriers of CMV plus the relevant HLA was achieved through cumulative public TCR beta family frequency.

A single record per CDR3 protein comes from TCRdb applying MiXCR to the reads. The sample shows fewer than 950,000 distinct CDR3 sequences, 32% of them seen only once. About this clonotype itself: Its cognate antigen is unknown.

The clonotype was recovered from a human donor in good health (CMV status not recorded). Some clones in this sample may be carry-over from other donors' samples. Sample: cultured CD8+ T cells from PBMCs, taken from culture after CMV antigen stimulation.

CDR3 protein: CASSLYNAYNEQFF. The CDR3 coding sequence is TGTGCCAGCAGTTTATATAATGCCTACAATGAGCAGTTCTTC. The chain carries TRBV27 and TRBJ2-1; no clear D gene. The CDR3 has 14 amino acids. The V and J ends lost 1 base and 2 bases respectively, with 6 bases between them. Germline loops: CDR1 MNHEY, CDR2 SMNVEV (reference sequence).